This TCR beta chain was found in a study of blood T cells in healthy people across ages (dated by TCRdb to the mid-2010s). Background for the entire study: Template switching captured roughly one uniquely barcoded TCR beta cDNA molecule per two T cells in model experiments. Donors of different ages were randomly distributed across sequencing lanes to avoid experimental bias. Donors were grouped into four age groups: young (average 16 years), middle-aged (39), aged (62) and long-lived (around 80). To track age-related changes in TCR beta repertoire diversity, the study relied on deep sequencing normalized with unique cDNA molecular identifiers. For two donors (one aged 18 to 30 and one aged 80 or older), the study analyzed two additional independent replicas of 1 million unique cDNA reads from the same blood draw. On the study overall, not on this receptor specifically: Compared with the aged group, the long-lived group had more naive CD4+ T cells, fewer expanded clones and increased TCR diversity, suggesting age selection. Conclusive comparison of naive and antigen-experienced compartments was prevented by the profiling of bulk unsorted PBMCs. A strong correlation was found between observed TCR beta diversity and the percentage of naive T cells measured by flow cytometry. As age increased, observed TCR beta diversity per million T cells dropped in a roughly linear way, and a significant reduction was already evident by age about 36. Estimates of total diversity from one million sequenced T cells were regarded as lower bounds and underestimates. The CMV infection status of donors was not known, potentially confounding age-related changes in expanded clonotypes.

The 35 to 40 donors, aged roughly 6 to 95 years, were systemically healthy Caucasian individuals from Russia. Each donor gave roughly 11 milliliters of peripheral blood, drawn into EDTA-treated Vacutainer tubes. Ficoll-Paque density-gradient centrifugation was used to isolate PBMCs, with at least 7 million obtained per sample. Trizol reagent was used to extract total RNA from PBMCs, with at least 6 micrograms per sample. For every donor, flow cytometry on a PBMC aliquot measured the percentage of naive CD45RAhigh/CD27high T cells. The protocol used for the library was 5' RACE. This sample was sequenced with an Illumina HiSeq 2500. A second PCR of about 6 to 11 cycles was performed with a sample-barcoded 5' primer and a J-beta primer mix. A template-switch 5' adaptor carrying 12 random nucleotides introduced a unique molecular identifier onto each TCR beta cDNA molecule. Each sample yielded at least 3 million CDR3-containing paired-end reads. All of the RNA was converted into first-strand cDNA using the Mint cDNA synthesis kit, with a TRBC-specific oligonucleotide serving as the primer. All cDNA was treated with uracil-DNA glycosylase and then went through a first 18-cycle PCR with the universal primers M1SS and BC2_uni_R. The original methods were these. For normalization, 1 million high-quality reads were randomly selected from each sample, with every read carrying a distinct molecular identifier. Instead of being binned into consensus sequences, reads with shared molecular identifiers were discarded. MiTCR, set to a Q25 quality threshold and the strictest error-elimination algorithm, was used for CDR3 identification, clonotype clustering and error correction. Lower-bound total TCR beta diversity was estimated with a nonparametric unseen species model using Euler transformation. TCRdb trimmed the raw reads at Q25, called clones with MiXCR and kept productive beta chains. Each entry merges the rows of one CDR3 protein and shows their most common DNA and genes. V and J calls and clone size were set by TCRdb, not the authors. The sample table shows under 1,000,000 distinct CDR3 sequences, and under 40% are seen once. The top ten clones comprise around 13% of the sample.

Concerning this clonotype: Its specific antigen is unknown. No quality values exist for individual bases; no much larger clone is one base distant.

From the germline V gene, CDR1 is ENHRY and CDR2 is SYGVKD. The CDR3 goes from the cysteine to the phenylalanine over 16 residues. Solely the CDR3 DNA is kept, with 48 bases framed from the first base. Relative to germline, V is missing 0 bases and J is missing 4 bases, with 7 bases of the junction outside any gene match. Sequenced input: blood. The rearrangement combines TRBV10-3 with TRBJ2-7, with TRBD1 matching 9 junction bases. This clonotype originated in a man aged 18 to 30 in good health. The CDR3 is CAISESDRGGRYEQYF. The nucleotides are TGTGCCATCAGTGAGTCGGACAGGGGAGGTCGGTACGAGCAGTACTTC.